The TCR beta chain under discussion was sequenced for a study of shared clonotypes between healthy human individuals. Note on this clone: Antigen unknown.

Study-wide points: Naive CD4 clonotype sharing across several donors was about 5%.

Assay used: immunoSEQ multiplex PCR; TCRdb lists only in-frame clones, some missing. This sample has 2 million to 2.5 million clones, with 80% to 95% found just once. CDR1 and CDR2 from the germline V gene are LGHNA and YNFKEQ. Trimming cost V 3 bases and J 2 bases, with 8 bases left between them. CDR3 length: 15 residues. The sequenced material came from naive CD4+ T cells from PBMCs. The subset: CD45RA+ positively selected. The J gene is TRBJ1-6, the V gene TRBV4-2; D perhaps matches TRBD1 (5 bases). The origin of this receptor is a man aged 18 to 30 in good health. Some clones in this sample may be carry-over from other donors' samples. The CDR3 region is CASSQGGTYNSPLHF. DNA for the CDR3: TGTGCCAGCAGCCAGGGGGGTACCTATAATTCACCCCTCCACTTT.